The next 29 T cell receptor beta chains were all read from a single sample in a study of technical replicates of blood from a handful of donors. This table comes from immunoSEQ multiplex PCR, and its TCRdb copy is limited to in-frame clones, with some not included. The repertoire holds over 80,000 clones, with 96% as singletons. Input material: T cells isolated from PBMCs. All receptors come from a human donor in good health.

The chain uses TRBV7-9 and TRBJ2-1; TRBD1 matches at 9 bases. With 4 bases clipped from V and 7 bases from J, the junction kept 14 bases outside the gene matches. Germline CDR1 is SEHNR and CDR2 is FQNEAQ (reference sequence). The CDR3 has 17 amino acids. The CDR3 loop is CASSSPSGTGSGNEQFF. CDR3 coding DNA: TGTGCCAGCAGCTCCCCTTCCGGGACAGGGTCTGGAAATGAGCAGTTCTTC. Full variable domain (remainder filled in from reference TRBV7-9 and TRBJ2-1): DTGVSQNPRHKITKRGQNVTFRCDPISEHNRLYWYRQTLGQGPEFLTYFQNEAQLEKSRLLSDRFSAERPKGSFSTLEIQRTEQGDSAMYLCASSSPSGTGSGNEQFFGPGTRLTVL.

This clone was counted between two and nine times. The V call is TRBV5-1, the J call TRBJ2-1; TRBD2 aligns across 15 bases. The V gene's germline CDR1 is SGHRS and CDR2 YFSETQ. Trimming took 3 bases from V and 6 from J; bases not matched to a gene: 4. The CDR3 totals 16 residues. The CDR3 reads CASSWTSGRATNEQFF. DNA of the CDR3: TGCGCCAGCAGCTGGACTAGCGGGAGGGCAACCAATGAGCAGTTCTTC. The full variable domain, in which reference TRBV5-1 and TRBJ2-1 provide the parts outside the CDR3, is KAGVTQTPRYLIKTRGQQVTLSCSPISGHRSVSWYQQTPGQGLQFLFEYFSETQRNKGNFPGRFSGRQFSNSRSEMNVSTLELGDSALYLCASSWTSGRATNEQFFGPGTRLTVL.

V usage is TRBV15 and J usage is TRBJ1-1; D may be TRBD1 (6 bases). The CDR3 consists of 19 residues. The germline V gene encodes CDR1 LNHNV and CDR2 YYDKDF (reference sequence). V lost 2 bases and J 1 base, leaving 23 bases between the germline ends. This CDR3 is CATSRNRFFRTDKNTEAFF. The DNA for the CDR3 is TGTGCCACCAGCAGAAACCGATTCTTCCGGACAGACAAGAACACTGAAGCTTTCTTT.

The J gene is TRBJ1-1, the V gene TRBV9; D is possibly TRBD1 (6 bases). Germline V gives CDR1 SGDLS, CDR2 YYNGEE. Trimming cost V 3 bases and J 6 bases, with 18 bases left between them. The CDR3 runs 15 residues. In DNA form, the CDR3 reads TGTGCCAGCAGCGCTACCGGGACAATTGGCGCTGAAGCTTTCTTT. This gives the protein CASSATGTIGAEAFF.

V is TRBV9 and J is TRBJ1-4; D might be TRBD1 (6 bases). The CDR3 covers 13 residues. Germline V gene sequence: CDR1 SGDLS, CDR2 YYNGEE. Trimming took off 3 bases at V and 8 bases at J, with 11 bases between the two ends. CDR3 amino acids: CASSAGDVEKLFF. The CDR3 nucleotides read TGTGCCAGCAGCGCAGGGGATGTGGAAAAACTGTTTTTT. Drawing the rest from reference TRBV9 and TRBJ1-4, the complete variable domain is DSGVTQTPKHLITATGQRVTLRCSPRSGDLSVYWYQQSLDQGLQFLIQYYNGEERAKGNILERFSAQQFPDLHSELNLSSLELGDSALYFCASSAGDVEKLFFGSGTQLSVL.

This clone was recorded once. The V and J genes are TRBV6-1 and TRBJ1-1, with D unresolved. The CDR3 length is 11 residues. V lost 6 bases and J 4 bases, leaving 6 bases between the germline ends. The V gene's germline CDR1 is MNHNS and CDR2 SASEGT. The CDR3 is CASRSLTEAFF. DNA of the CDR3: TGTGCCAGCAGATCCCTCACTGAAGCTTTCTTT.

The V call is TRBV19, the J call TRBJ2-7, with D perhaps TRBD1 (6 bases). Germline V gene lookup returns CDR1 LNHDA and CDR2 SQIVND (reference sequence). Deletions cut 4 bases from V and 5 bases from J, with 18 bases between. This CDR3 comprises 15 residues. DNA for the CDR3: TGTGCCAGTAGTAGGTCAACAGGGCAACAACACGAGCAGTACTTC. Protein product: CASSRSTGQQHEQYF.

This rearrangement joins TRBV6-6 to TRBJ1-1, with D possibly being TRBD1 (5 bases). CDR1 is MNHNY and CDR2 is SVGAGI in the germline V gene (reference sequence). The CDR3 runs 13 residues. Trimming took off 2 bases at V and 7 bases at J, with 11 bases between the two ends. The CDR3 protein is CASSYGATYEAFF. The CDR3 DNA reads as TGTGCCAGCAGTTACGGGGCTACCTATGAAGCTTTCTTT.

V gene TRBV7-9 combines with J gene TRBJ2-1, with 8 bases that match TRBD1. Germline trimming cut 10 bases from V and 5 bases from J; bases unmatched to any gene: 19. CDR3 length equals 17 residues. Germline-derived CDR1 and CDR2 are SEHNR and FQNEAQ (reference sequence). Here the CDR3 reads CANSGTGLLGVDNEQFF. Written as DNA, the CDR3 is TGTGCCAACTCCGGGACAGGACTTCTTGGGGTGGACAATGAGCAGTTCTTC.

The chain employs TRBV4-1 and TRBJ1-1; TRBD1 agrees at 8 bases. The germline V gene encodes CDR1 MGHRA and CDR2 YSYEKL. The CDR3 loop spans 15 amino acids. V dropped 4 bases and J dropped 4; count of bases not matched to a gene: 8. CDR3 coding DNA: TGCGCCAGCAGCCTCCCAGGGGGCAGTGGCACTGAAGCTTTCTTT. This translates into CASSLPGGSGTEAFF.

The chain links TRBV7-9 to TRBJ2-3; no firm D call. V shed 2 bases and J shed 6 bases, with 6 bases lying between them. The CDR3 loop spans 12 amino acids. Germline V lookup: CDR1 SEHNR, CDR2 FQNEAQ (reference sequence). CDR3 loop: CASSLIVDTQYF. The CDR3, as DNA: TGTGCCAGCAGCTTAATAGTGGATACGCAGTATTTT.

This chain uses TRBV15 with TRBJ2-7; the match to TRBD1 covers 8 bases. The V gene end was trimmed by 0 bases and the J gene end by 6 bases; junction bases not matched to a gene: 10. CDR1 and CDR2 from the germline V gene are LNHNV and YYDKDF (reference sequence). The CDR3 loop spans 16 amino acids. CDR3 sequence: CATSREGTRGLSEQYF. The CDR3 nucleotides are TGTGCCACCAGCAGAGAAGGGACCAGGGGGCTATCCGAGCAGTACTTC.

This clone was detected only once. This rearrangement joins TRBV5-8 to TRBJ1-5; the match to TRBD1 covers 7 bases. Looked up from germline, CDR1 is SGHTS and CDR2 is YDEGEE. The CDR3 loop spans 15 amino acids. J lost 3 bases, V lost 4 bases, and 7 bases had no gene match. As DNA, the CDR3 is TGTGCCAGCAGCGGGGGGACAGCCTACAATCAGCCCCAGCATTTT. Its protein is CASSGGTAYNQPQHF.

V is TRBV4-1 and J is TRBJ2-1, with D hard to call. The CDR3 runs to 13 residues. The germline V gene has CDR1 MGHRA and CDR2 YSYEKL. Trimming pared 1 base from V and 6 bases from J, leaving 7 bases between. The CDR3 loop is CASSQGFGNEQFF. CDR3 bases: TGCGCCAGCAGCCAAGGTTTCGGCAATGAGCAGTTCTTC.

This chain uses TRBV5-1 with TRBJ2-7, with TRBD1 identical over 8 bases. The junction had 8 bases not matched to a gene; V was cut back by 4 bases and J by 5 bases. The CDR3 covers 14 residues. CDR1 SGHRS and CDR2 YFSETQ come from the germline V gene. CDR3 sequence: CASSEDREVNEQYF. DNA for the CDR3: TGCGCCAGCAGCGAGGACAGGGAAGTGAACGAGCAGTACTTC.

The chain links TRBV25-1 to TRBJ1-5; D is possibly TRBD1 (6 bases). With 3 bases removed from V and 3 bases from J, the gap between germline ends came to 9 bases. The germline V gene has CDR1 MGHDK and CDR2 SYGVNS. The CDR3 covers 14 residues. The CDR3 region is CASSEPGVNQPQHF. The CDR3 DNA sequence: TGTGCCAGCAGTGAGCCAGGGGTCAATCAGCCCCAGCATTTT.

The chain uses TRBV5-1 and TRBJ2-7; maybe TRBD1 (6 bases). The CDR3 is 14 residues long. Trimming took 3 bases from V and 2 from J, leaving 12 bases between them. Germline assignment: CDR1 SGHRS and CDR2 YFSETQ. CDR3 in amino acids: CASSYRQETYEQYF. The CDR3 DNA follows: TGCGCCAGCAGCTATCGACAGGAGACCTACGAGCAGTACTTC.

The V and J genes are TRBV6-5 and TRBJ2-3, with TRBD1 matching over 9 bases. V dropped 4 bases and J dropped 0; count of bases not matched to a gene: 5. In germline, CDR1 is MNHEY, CDR2 SVGAGI. The CDR3 loop spans 16 amino acids. As DNA, the CDR3 is TGTGCCAGCAGTTCGGACAGGGGCACTAGCACAGATACGCAGTATTTT. Translating it yields CASSSDRGTSTDTQYF.

V is TRBV19 and J is TRBJ1-5; D perhaps matches TRBD1 (5 bases). CDR3 length equals 14 residues. In germline, CDR1 is LNHDA, CDR2 SQIVND (reference sequence). The V end lost 6 bases, the J end lost 6 bases, and 15 bases lay between the germline ends. The CDR3 bases are TGTGCCAGTAGCGAGGGGAGGGGAGGTCAGCCCCAGCATTTT. Its protein is CASSEGRGGQPQHF.

The gene calls are TRBV27 and TRBJ1-1, with D possibly being TRBD1 (6 bases). The germline gives CDR1 MNHEY, CDR2 SMNVEV (reference sequence). V was cut by 7 bases and J by 9 bases, with 21 bases left in between. The CDR3 runs 14 residues. The CDR3 nucleotides are TGTGCCAGCAACCCCTCGGGGGGGGCGGAGAAAGCTTTCTTT. This gives the protein CASNPSGGAEKAFF.

V and J are TRBV27 and TRBJ2-3; a possible D gene is TRBD1 (5 bases). Germline CDR1 reads MNHEY; CDR2 reads SMNVEV (reference sequence). The V gene lost 3 bases and the J gene lost 2 bases, with 12 bases spanning the gap. The CDR3 has 15 amino acids. CDR3 DNA: TGTGCCAGCAGTTTGGTACAGGCGAACACAGATACGCAGTATTTT. Its protein product is CASSLVQANTDTQYF.

This chain connects TRBV11-3 to TRBJ2-7; the D gene is possibly TRBD2 (6 bases). Germline lookup yields CDR1 SGHNT and CDR2 YENEEA. The germline V and J ends were trimmed by 3 bases and 2 bases, with 11 bases remaining between them. This CDR3 is 14 amino acids long. The CDR3 DNA follows: TGTGCCAGCAGCTTCGGCAGCGGGCCCTACGAGCAGTACTTC. Translated, it gives CASSFGSGPYEQYF. Based on the CDR3 plus reference TRBV11-3 and TRBJ2-7, the full variable domain is EAGVVQSPRYKIIEKKQPVAFWCNPISGHNTLYWYLQNLGQGPELLIRYENEEAVDDSQLPKDRFSAERLKGVDSTLKIQPAELGDSAVYLCASSFGSGPYEQYFGPGTRLTVT.

This rearrangement joins TRBV10-1 to TRBJ1-3; no clear D. Trimming pared 5 bases from V and 8 bases from J, leaving 16 bases between. Germline assignment: CDR1 WNHNN and CDR2 SYGVQD (reference sequence). This CDR3 comprises 14 residues. CDR3 sequence: CASSNSVQEDTIYF. In DNA, the CDR3 is TGCGCCAGCAGTAATTCGGTTCAGGAGGACACCATATATTTT.

V is TRBV6-5 and J is TRBJ2-1; TRBD1 matches at 9 bases. V lost 6 bases to trimming and J lost 2 bases; unmatched junction nucleotides: 5. CDR3 length equals 15 residues. The germline gives CDR1 MNHEY, CDR2 SVGAGI. CDR3 nucleotides: TGTGCCAGCAGATGGGACAGGGAAACCTACAATGAGCAGTTCTTC. This gives the protein CASRWDRETYNEQFF.

V is TRBV4-1 and J is TRBJ2-1; maybe TRBD2 (5 bases). This CDR3 is built from 15 residues. Trimming left V 2 bases short and J 5 bases short, with 13 bases between. Germline-derived CDR1 and CDR2 are MGHRA and YSYEKL. In nucleotides, the CDR3 is TGCGCCAGCAGCCAACCCCTAGCAAAGGACAATGAGCAGTTCTTC. Its protein product is CASSQPLAKDNEQFF.

The chain couples TRBV11-2 to TRBJ2-7; tentatively, D is TRBD1 (6 bases). Germline loops: CDR1 SGHAT, CDR2 FQNNGV. There are 14 residues in the CDR3. The V gene lost 0 bases and the J gene lost 2 bases, with 8 bases spanning the gap. The CDR3 sequence: CASSLERTAYEQYF. The CDR3 nucleotides are TGTGCCAGCAGCTTAGAACGGACAGCCTACGAGCAGTACTTC.

CDR3 coding DNA: TGTGCCAGCCTTAGCGGGATAGGGACAGATACGCAGTATTTT. Encoded protein: CASLSGIGTDTQYF. V and J are TRBV2 and TRBJ2-3, with 8 bases that match TRBD2. This CDR3 is 14 amino acids long. Germline V gene data show CDR1 as SNHLY and CDR2 as FYNNEI. The J segment lost 3 bases and the V segment lost 8 bases, leaving 7 bases of the junction unmatched.

The V call is TRBV9, the J call TRBJ2-5, with 11 positions matching TRBD1. Losses at the gene ends were 1 base for V and 6 bases for J; bases not matched to a gene: 2. Germline V gene data show CDR1 as SGDLS and CDR2 as YYNGEE. This CDR3 has 14 amino acids. The chain's CDR3 is CASSVWDRGKTQYF. The CDR3 DNA reads TGTGCCAGCAGCGTATGGGACAGGGGGAAGACCCAGTACTTC.

This chain uses TRBV28 with TRBJ1-1; D remains unclear. This CDR3 has 12 residues. CDR1 and CDR2 (germline): MDHEN, SYDVKM. V lost 2 bases to trimming and J lost 7 bases, with 8 bases between them. CDR3: CASSLVTGEAFF. The CDR3 DNA reads TGTGCCAGCAGTTTAGTAACGGGTGAAGCTTTCTTT.